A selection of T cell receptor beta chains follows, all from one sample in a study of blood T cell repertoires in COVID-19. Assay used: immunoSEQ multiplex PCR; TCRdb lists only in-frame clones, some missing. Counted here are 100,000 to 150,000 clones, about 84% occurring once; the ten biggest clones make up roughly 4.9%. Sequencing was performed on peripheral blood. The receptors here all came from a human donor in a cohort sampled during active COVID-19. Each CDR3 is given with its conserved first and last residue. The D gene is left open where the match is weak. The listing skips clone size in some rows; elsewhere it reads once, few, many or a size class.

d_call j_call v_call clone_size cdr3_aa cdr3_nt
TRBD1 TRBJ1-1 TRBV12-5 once CASSGGDMNTEAFF TGTGCTAGCTCAGGGGGCGATATGAACACTGAAGCTTTCTTT
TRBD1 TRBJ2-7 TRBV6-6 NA CASSYWGQGSNEQYF TGTGCCAGCAGTTATTGGGGACAGGGGTCCAACGAGCAGTACTTC
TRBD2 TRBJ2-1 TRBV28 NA CASSFSLTLAGEGAYNEQFF TGTGCCAGCAGTTTCTCCCTTACTTTAGCGGGAGAGGGGGCTTACAATGAGCAGTTCTTC
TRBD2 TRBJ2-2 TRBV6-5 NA CASRFSGAAGELFF TGTGCCAGCAGATTTAGCGGGGCAGCAGGGGAGCTGTTTTTT
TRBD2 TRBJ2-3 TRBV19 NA CASSSTSGRAIGPDTQYF TGTGCCAGTAGTTCGACTAGCGGGCGTGCAATAGGGCCAGATACGCAGTATTTT
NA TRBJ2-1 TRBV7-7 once CASSLALASYNEQFF TGTGCTAGCAGCTTAGCACTAGCCTCCTACAATGAGCAGTTCTTC
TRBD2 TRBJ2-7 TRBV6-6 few CASSRRVTSLAYEQYF TGTGCCAGCAGCCGGAGGGTGACTAGCCTTGCCTACGAGCAGTACTTC
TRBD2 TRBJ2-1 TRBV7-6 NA CASSLNPGGKVNEQFF TGTGCCAGCAGCTTAAATCCGGGAGGGAAAGTGAATGAGCAGTTCTTC
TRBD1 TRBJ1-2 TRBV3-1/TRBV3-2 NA CARVEPGQGSRGYGYTF TGTGCCAGGGTAGAACCGGGACAGGGTTCTCGAGGCTATGGCTACACCTTC
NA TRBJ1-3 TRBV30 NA CAWNPGRYRNTIYF TGTGCCTGGAATCCAGGGAGGTACCGTAACACCATATATTTT
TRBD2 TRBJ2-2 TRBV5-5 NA CASRASRGVNTGELFF TGTGCCAGCCGAGCTTCACGGGGGGTAAACACCGGGGAGCTGTTTTTT
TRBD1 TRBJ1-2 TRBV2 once CASSGIGTAYGYTF TGTGCCAGCAGTGGGATAGGGACAGCCTATGGCTACACCTTC
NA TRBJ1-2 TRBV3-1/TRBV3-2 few CASSQGLGANYGYTF TGTGCCAGCAGCCAAGGGTTGGGCGCCAACTATGGCTACACCTTC
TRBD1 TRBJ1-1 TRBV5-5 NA CASSSPPGQGSFF TGTGCCAGCAGCTCGCCTCCGGGACAGGGCTCTTTCTTT
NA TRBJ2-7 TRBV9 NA CASSSRTESSYEQYF TGTGCCAGCAGCTCCCGGACAGAGAGCTCCTACGAGCAGTACTTC